This entry describes one TCR beta chain. Its target is not known. The data derive from a study of immune cell composition in non-small cell lung cancer. Study context: Most cases were lung adenocarcinoma or squamous cell carcinoma.

The assay was immunoSEQ multiplex PCR, and TCRdb's table has in-frame clones only and misses some. This table holds about 3,400 clones, 84% found once. Study findings and constraints: Tumour-associated clones >0.5% occurred in under 40% of adenocarcinomas, approximately 79% of squamous. Smoking pack-years did not significantly correlate with tumour TCR-beta clonality.

The CDR3 runs to 13 residues. Germline CDR1 reads SEHNR; CDR2 reads FQNEAQ (reference sequence). Trimming removed 5 bases at V and 6 bases at J, with 13 bases between. The normal lung sample lay at least 3 cm, and maximally far, from the tumour. The source material was non-adjacent lung tissue. The receptor's source is a human donor with non-small cell lung cancer. The rearrangement joins TRBV7-9 to TRBJ1-1; no definite D call. In nucleotides, the CDR3 is TGTGCCAGCAGCCGGAATGGACTCTCTGAAGCTTTCTTT. The encoded protein is CASSRNGLSEAFF.